One T cell receptor beta chain is described in this entry. At least ten counts were recorded for this clone. This receptor's antigen is unknown. One base away there is no much larger clone; base qualities are not given. Library preparation employed the immunoSEQ multiplex PCR assay. Imported from immuneACCESS, the table was reduced by TCRdb to in-frame sequences with V and J called. These copies leave out some clones; in studies compared against another copy, an unresolved V gene accounts for under half, and the cause of the remainder is not known. For this sample there are some 77,000 clones; approximately 89% appear just once. Approximately 2% of the sample is in the top ten clones. The sample belongs to a study of T cell changes during pregnancy in multiple sclerosis (dated by TCRdb to between 2018 and 2021). About the investigation overall: Changes in the T cell repertoire over the course of pregnancy were examined in this study in women with multiple sclerosis.

CDR1 and CDR2, per the germline V gene, are LGHNA and YNFKEQ. V sheds 0 bases and J sheds 0 bases, leaving 15 bases between their ends. Reading from cysteine to phenylalanine, the CDR3 counts 17 amino acids. Here the CDR3 DNA is all that survives: 51 bases in frame from base 1. The sequencing here drew on peripheral blood, taken before pregnancy. Here the chain combines TRBV4-2 and TRBJ2-7, with the D gene not clear enough to name. The TCR sequence derives from a female donor with multiple sclerosis, enrolled in a pregnancy study. The nucleotide sequence is given as TGTGCCAGCAGCCAAGATCCCCCCTACGGGTCCTCCTACGAGCAGTACTTC. This encodes CASSQDPPYGSSYEQYF.